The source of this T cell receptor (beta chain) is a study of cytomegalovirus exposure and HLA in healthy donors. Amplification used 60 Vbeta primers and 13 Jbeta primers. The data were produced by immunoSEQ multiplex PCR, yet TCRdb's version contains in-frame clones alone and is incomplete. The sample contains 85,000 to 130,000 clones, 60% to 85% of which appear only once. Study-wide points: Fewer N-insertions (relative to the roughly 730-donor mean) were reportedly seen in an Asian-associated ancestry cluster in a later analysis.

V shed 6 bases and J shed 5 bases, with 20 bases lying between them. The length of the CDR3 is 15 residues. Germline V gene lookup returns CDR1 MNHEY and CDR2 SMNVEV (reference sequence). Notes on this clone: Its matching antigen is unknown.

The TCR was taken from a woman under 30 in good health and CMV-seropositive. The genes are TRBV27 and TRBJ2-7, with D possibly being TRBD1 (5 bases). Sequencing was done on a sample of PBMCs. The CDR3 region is CASRDGAGYMDEQYF. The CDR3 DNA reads TGTGCCAGCAGGGATGGGGCAGGCTATATGGACGAGCAGTACTTC.